This T cell receptor (beta chain) stems from a study of blood T cell repertoires in COVID-19. The Seattle site enrolled patients during active infection and followed them longitudinally. Trimming pared 7 bases from V and 2 bases from J, leaving 13 bases between. The CDR3 has 14 amino acids. Germline assignment: CDR1 SGHDT and CDR2 YYEEEE. In the authors' workflow: Reference gene primer amplification gave estimated nucleated cell counts. Method: immunoSEQ multiplex PCR; TCRdb's copy keeps in-frame clones and lacks some. V and J calls and clone size are those listed in that table; D and trimming were worked out from the DNA. The table shows over 120,000 clones, with about 76% occurring only once.

The receptor comes from a woman in her sixties or seventies with COVID-19, enrolled during active disease. The chain links TRBV5-6 to TRBJ1-3; unclear D gene. The specimen sequenced was peripheral blood. CDR3: CASSPDIAGNTIYF. The CDR3 bases are TGTGCCAGCTCCCCCGACATTGCTGGAAACACCATATATTTT.